These 20 T cell receptor beta chains came from one sample sequenced in a study of T cell responses to AZD1222 COVID-19 vaccine. The protocol was immunoSEQ multiplex PCR, while the TCRdb copy is restricted to in-frame clones and leaves out a portion. The sample shows 55,000 to 70,000 clones, roughly 89% of them seen only once. Sequencing was performed on peripheral blood, taken 28 days after the second AZD1222 dose. These receptors were taken from an adult who received the AZD1222 COVID-19 vaccine.

The chain has TRBV10-3 and TRBJ2-3, with 8 bases that match TRBD1. The CDR3 sequence is 16 residues long. Germline V gene data show CDR1 as ENHRY and CDR2 as SYGVKD. After removal of 0 bases from V and 5 bases from J, the junction contained 7 bases not matched to a gene. CDR3 bases: TGTGCCATCAGTGAGTCGAGGCAGGGGGCAGGAGATACGCAGTATTTT. Translated: CAISESRQGAGDTQYF.

This clone has just one count. The chain is built from TRBV7-9 and TRBJ2-3, with 9 bases identical to TRBD2. Looked up from germline, CDR1 is SEHNR and CDR2 is FQNEAQ (reference sequence). The CDR3 has 17 residues. V lost 1 base to trimming and J lost 2 bases; unmatched junction nucleotides: 7. Here the CDR3 reads CASSLERGAPPTDTQYF. For the CDR3, the DNA is TGTGCCAGCAGCTTAGAGCGGGGGGCGCCCCCCACAGATACGCAGTATTTT.

The rearrangement links TRBV6-6 to TRBJ1-3; D is ambiguous. This CDR3 has 13 residues. V was clipped by 8 bases and J by 4 bases, with 12 bases between them. Germline CDR1 MNHNY, CDR2 SVGAGI (reference sequence). This chain's CDR3 is CASLNPVGNTIYF. The CDR3 DNA is TGTGCCAGCCTCAACCCAGTCGGAAACACCATATATTTT.

V usage is TRBV5-4 and J usage is TRBJ2-7, with a possible D match to TRBD1 (6 bases). CDR3 size: 16 residues. CDR1 and CDR2 from the germline V gene are SGHNT and YYREEE (reference sequence). The V and J ends lost 5 bases and 0 bases respectively, with 18 bases between them. CDR3 region: CASSLGAGMSSYEQYF. CDR3 in DNA: TGTGCCAGCAGTCTGGGGGCCGGGATGAGCTCCTACGAGCAGTACTTC.

This sequence joins TRBV29-1 and TRBJ2-3; D ambiguous. With 4 bases removed from V and 0 bases from J, the gap between germline ends came to 5 bases. CDR1 is SQVTM, CDR2 ANQGSEA, per germline. The CDR3 sequence is 12 residues long. The CDR3 nucleotides are TGCAGCGTTGTGGCTAGCACAGATACGCAGTATTTT. This encodes CSVVASTDTQYF.

This chain's CDR3 is CASSLGIGGTANYGYTF. In DNA, the CDR3 is TGCGCCAGCAGCTTAGGGATCGGAGGGACAGCTAACTATGGCTACACCTTC. The chain employs TRBV5-1 and TRBJ1-2; TRBD1 matches at 7 bases. This CDR3 is 17 amino acids long. CDR1 and CDR2 from the germline V gene are SGHRS and YFSETQ. Unmatched junction bases numbered 10, after V lost 2 bases and J lost 0 bases.

This rearrangement joins TRBV28 to TRBJ1-4; 9 bases are a match to TRBD1. From germline, CDR1 is MDHEN and CDR2 SYDVKM. This CDR3 has 14 amino acids. V was pared by 6 bases and J by 8 bases, with 7 bases of the junction left unmatched. CDR3 residues: CASRETGGGEKLFF. The CDR3 DNA sequence: TGTGCCAGCAGGGAGACAGGGGGAGGCGAAAAACTGTTTTTT. Variable domain in full (rest from reference TRBV28 and TRBJ1-4): DVKVTQSSRYLVKRTGEKVFLECVQDMDHENMFWYRQDPGLGLRLIYFSYDVKMKEKGDIPEGYSVSREKKERFSLILESASTNQTSMYLCASRETGGGEKLFFGSGTQLSVL.

V gene TRBV6-5 combines with J gene TRBJ2-5; tentative D call: TRBD2 (6 bases). Trimming left V 3 bases short and J 9 bases short, with 20 bases between. CDR3 length: 15 residues. CDR1 and CDR2 (germline): MNHEY, SVGAGI. The CDR3, as DNA: TGTGCCAGCAGTTATAGGGGAGGCAGCCGAGGGGCCCAGTACTTC. It specifies CASSYRGGSRGAQYF.

This sequence joins TRBV9 and TRBJ1-2; the match to TRBD1 covers 7 bases. V was clipped by 6 bases and J by 2 bases; unmatched bases: 10. CDR1 is SGDLS, CDR2 YYNGEE, per germline. CDR3 length: 15 residues. This CDR3 is CASTDNRGENYGYTF. In DNA, the CDR3 is TGTGCCAGCACAGATAACAGGGGCGAGAACTATGGCTACACCTTC.

V gene TRBV20-1 combines with J gene TRBJ2-2; 12 bases map to TRBD2. Germline trimming cut 3 bases from V and 3 bases from J; bases unmatched to any gene: 5. The CDR3 is 16 amino acids. From germline, CDR1 is DFQATT and CDR2 SNEGSKA (reference sequence). DNA for the CDR3: TGCAGTGCTAGTCTCACTAGCGGGGGGTACACCGGGGAGCTGTTTTTT. Protein product: CSASLTSGGYTGELFF.

The CDR3: CASSTWGGEDEQYF. In DNA, the CDR3 is TGTGCCAGCAGCACGTGGGGCGGGGAAGACGAGCAGTACTTC. The chain carries TRBV11-2 and TRBJ2-7; D is perhaps TRBD2 (6 bases). The germline gives CDR1 SGHAT, CDR2 FQNNGV. The CDR3 length is 14 residues. The V end lost 5 bases, the J end lost 5 bases, and 16 bases lay between the germline ends.

V usage is TRBV3-1 (or the pseudogene TRBV3-2) and J usage is TRBJ1-3, with D uncertain. V was cut by 5 bases and J by 0 bases, with 8 bases left in between. Germline CDR1 reads LGHDT; CDR2 reads YNNKEL (reference sequence). The CDR3 is 14 residues long. CDR3 loop: CASSKDSSGNTIYF. CDR3 DNA: TGTGCCAGCAGCAAGGATAGCTCTGGAAACACCATATATTTT.

This rearrangement joins TRBV7-2 to TRBJ2-7; D is uncertain. The CDR3 is 14 amino acids. Trimming took 3 bases from V and 1 from J, leaving 10 bases between them. CDR1 is SGHTA, CDR2 FQGNSA, per germline. The CDR3, as DNA: TGTGCCAGCAGCTTTTTTAACCCGTCCTACGAGCAGTACTTC. Its translation: CASSFFNPSYEQYF.

The chain couples TRBV7-2 to TRBJ1-2; TRBD1 agrees at 7 bases. After removal of 0 bases from V and 3 bases from J, the junction contained 4 bases not matched to a gene. CDR3 size: 15 residues. Germline V CDR1 and CDR2: SGHTA, FQGNSA. The CDR3 loop is CASSLARDRDYGYTF. The CDR3 nucleotides read TGTGCCAGCAGCTTAGCCCGCGACAGGGACTATGGCTACACCTTC. Combining the CDR3 with reference TRBV7-2 and TRBJ1-2 gives the whole variable domain GAGVSQSPSNKVTEKGKDVELRCDPISGHTALYWYRQSLGQGLEFLIYFQGNSAPDKSGLPSDRFSAERTGGSVSTLTIQRTQQEDSAVYLCASSLARDRDYGYTFGSGTRLTVV.

The J gene is TRBJ1-5, the V gene TRBV19; D is unresolved. Germline assignment: CDR1 LNHDA and CDR2 SQIVND (reference sequence). V was trimmed by 2 bases and J by 2 bases, leaving 7 bases between them. The CDR3 is 14 residues long. CDR3 nucleotide sequence: TGTGCCAGTAGTATAAGGTCGGGCAATCAGCCCCAGCATTTT. Its protein is CASSIRSGNQPQHF.

This clone showed up just once. The V call is TRBV7-6, the J call TRBJ2-5; 9 bases align to TRBD1. Germline CDR1 and CDR2: SGHVS and FNYEAQ. The CDR3 runs 14 residues. After removal of 2 bases from V and 5 bases from J, the junction contained 3 bases not matched to a gene. The CDR3 sequence: CASSLLTGGETQYF. CDR3 coding DNA: TGTGCCAGCAGCTTATTGACAGGGGGGGAGACCCAGTACTTC.

This clone has only one observation. The DNA of the CDR3 is TGTGCCAGCAGTGGAGTACTCTACGAGCAGTACTTC. Its protein product is CASSGVLYEQYF. V and J are TRBV6-6 and TRBJ2-7; unclear D gene. The germline gives CDR1 MNHNY, CDR2 SVGAGI (reference sequence). V was shortened by 5 bases and J by 3 bases, with 8 bases between the two germline ends. This CDR3 comprises 12 residues.

This chain links TRBV10-1 with TRBJ2-3; D may be TRBD1 or TRBD2 (5 bases each). Looked up from germline, CDR1 is WNHNN and CDR2 is SYGVQD (reference sequence). V dropped 6 bases and J dropped 1 base, with 11 bases sitting between them. The CDR3 contains 14 residues. The CDR3 nucleotides read TGCGCCAGCAGCCTCGGGACGGGCACAGATACGCAGTATTTT. Protein: CASSLGTGTDTQYF.

The chain employs TRBV29-1 and TRBJ2-1; tentative D call: TRBD2 (5 bases). The V gene lost 0 bases and the J gene lost 8 bases, with 17 bases spanning the gap. Germline V lookup: CDR1 SQVTM, CDR2 ANQGSEA. There are 15 residues in the CDR3. The CDR3 loop is CSVEDIYEGLDEQFF. The CDR3 region has the DNA TGCAGCGTTGAAGATATCTATGAGGGATTGGATGAGCAGTTCTTC.

The chain carries TRBV11-3 and TRBJ2-7; D remains ambiguous. Germline V gene data show CDR1 as SGHNT and CDR2 as YENEEA. CDR3 size: 14 residues. Trimming pared 1 base from V and 4 bases from J, leaving 11 bases between. Here the CDR3 reads CASSLAVTPYEQYF. CDR3 DNA: TGTGCCAGCAGCTTAGCAGTCACCCCTTACGAGCAGTACTTC.